The rows below give T cell receptor beta chains drawn from one sample of a study of T cells after yellow fever vaccination. TCRdb independently ran MiXCR on the 5' RACE reads; one entry per CDR3 protein. The sample consists of 250,000 to 400,000 distinct CDR3 sequences, roughly 4% of them appearing once. Sequenced material: PBMCs, taken 5 days after the yellow fever booster vaccination. The receptors derive from a man aged 18 to 30 who received the YFV17D yellow fever vaccine. Each CDR3 is given with its conserved first and last residue. The D gene is left open where the match is weak. Not every row has a clone size; where given, it reads once, few, many or a size class.

j_gene	abundance	v_gene	d_gene	CDR3nt	CDR3aa
TRBJ2-5	few	TRBV5-1	TRBD2	TGCGCCAGCAGCTTGCGGACTAGCGGTGACGGTTACCAAGAGACCCAGTACTTC	CASSLRTSGDGYQETQYF
TRBJ2-3	many	TRBV9	-	TGTGCCAGCAGCGTAGGGCAGGGGCTGACAGATACGCAGTATTTT	CASSVGQGLTDTQYF
TRBJ1-1	-	TRBV6-6	-	TGTGCCAGCAGTTACCAGGGGCGGGACACTGAAGCTTTCTTT	CASSYQGRDTEAFF
TRBJ2-7	-	TRBV29-1	-	TGCAGCGTTCGTGTCTCCTACGAGCAGTACTTC	CSVRVSYEQYF
TRBJ1-1	many	TRBV29-1	-	TGCAGCGTTGAATCGGGACGGAACACTGAAGCTTTCTTT	CSVESGRNTEAFF
TRBJ1-2	many	TRBV7-8	-	TGTGCCAGCAGCTTTACGCACTATGGCTACACCTTC	CASSFTHYGYTF
TRBJ1-4	-	TRBV7-6	TRBD1	TGTGCCAGCAGCTTCACAGGGGGCGAGAGTGAAAAACTGTTTTTT	CASSFTGGESEKLFF
TRBJ2-2	few	TRBV7-9	-	TGTGCCAGCAGCCCGTCCGGTCGGGCCGGGGAGCTGTTTTTT	CASSPSGRAGELFF
TRBJ2-2	-	TRBV10-2	TRBD2	TGCGCCAGCTCGGCCCGGGGGGGCGGCACCGGGGAGCTGTTTTTT	CASSARGGGTGELFF
TRBJ2-2	few	TRBV7-9	TRBD2	TGTGCCAGCAGCGATCGTAGCGGGGGGGCCACCGGGGAGCTGTTTTTT	CASSDRSGGATGELFF
TRBJ2-1	-	TRBV2	-	TGTGCCAGCAGTGAAGGAGGGGTAGAGCAGTTCTTC	CASSEGGVEQFF
TRBJ2-2	-	TRBV12-3/TRBV12-4	-	TGTGCCAGCAGTTTTCACGGACCACGATACACCGGGGAGCTGTTTTTT	CASSFHGPRYTGELFF
TRBJ2-1	-	TRBV5-1	-	TGCGCCAGCAGTACCCCCGGGACCCAAAAGGGATCGGTGCAGTTCTTC	CASSTPGTQKGSVQFF
TRBJ2-7	many	TRBV5-1	-	TGCGCCAGCAGCTTGAAAACTAGCTACGAGCAGTACTTC	CASSLKTSYEQYF
TRBJ2-5	few	TRBV10-3	-	TGTGCCATCAGTGACTCGACCCTAGCAGAGACCCAGTACTTC	CAISDSTLAETQYF
TRBJ2-3	many	TRBV6-2/TRBV6-3	-	TGTGCCAGCAGCCTCCCGGGCGGCCCTAGCACAGATACGCAGTATTTT	CASSLPGGPSTDTQYF
TRBJ2-2	few	TRBV2	TRBD1	TGTGCCAGCAGTAGACAGGGGGCTTACGTTCCCGGGGAGCTGTTTTTT	CASSRQGAYVPGELFF
TRBJ2-3	few	TRBV4-2	-	TGTGCCAGCAGCCAAGACGACACAGATACGCAGTATTTT	CASSQDDTDTQYF
TRBJ2-2	many	TRBV25-1	-	TGTGCCAGCAGTGAAGACAGGAGGGGCACCGGGGAGCTGTTTTTT	CASSEDRRGTGELFF